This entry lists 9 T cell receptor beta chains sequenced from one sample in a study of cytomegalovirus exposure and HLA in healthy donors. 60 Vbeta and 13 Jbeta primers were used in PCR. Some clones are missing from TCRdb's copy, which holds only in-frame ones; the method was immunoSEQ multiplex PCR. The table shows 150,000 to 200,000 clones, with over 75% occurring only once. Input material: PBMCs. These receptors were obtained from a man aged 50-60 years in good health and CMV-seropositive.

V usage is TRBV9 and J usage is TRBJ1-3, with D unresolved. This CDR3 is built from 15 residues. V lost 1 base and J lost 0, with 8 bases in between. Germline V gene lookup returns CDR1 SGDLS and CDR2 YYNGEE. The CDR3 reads CASSVTSRSGNTIYF. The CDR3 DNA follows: TGTGCCAGCAGCGTAACAAGTCGCTCTGGAAACACCATATATTTT.

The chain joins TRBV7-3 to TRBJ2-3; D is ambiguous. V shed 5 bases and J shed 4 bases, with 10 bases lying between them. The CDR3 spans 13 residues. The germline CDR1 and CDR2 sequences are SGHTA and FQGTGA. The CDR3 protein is CASSATPSDTQYF. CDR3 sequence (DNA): TGTGCCAGCAGCGCGACACCATCAGATACGCAGTATTTT.

Here the CDR3 DNA reads TGTGCCAGCAGCGTAGGGGGGACAGGGGTGAACTATGGCTACACCTTC. It yields the protein CASSVGGTGVNYGYTF. V is TRBV9 and J is TRBJ1-2, with 10 nucleotides matching TRBD1. From germline, CDR1 is SGDLS and CDR2 YYNGEE. This CDR3 contains 16 residues. Trimming at V came to 0 bases and at J to 2 bases, leaving 4 bases not matched to a gene.

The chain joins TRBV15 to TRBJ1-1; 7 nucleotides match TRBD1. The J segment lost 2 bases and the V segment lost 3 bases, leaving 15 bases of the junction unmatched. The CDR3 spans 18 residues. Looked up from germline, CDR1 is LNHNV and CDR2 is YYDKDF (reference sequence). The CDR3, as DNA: TGTGCCACCAGCAGTACCCGAAAACCGGGACAGAGAAACACTGAAGCTTTCTTT. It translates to CATSSTRKPGQRNTEAFF.

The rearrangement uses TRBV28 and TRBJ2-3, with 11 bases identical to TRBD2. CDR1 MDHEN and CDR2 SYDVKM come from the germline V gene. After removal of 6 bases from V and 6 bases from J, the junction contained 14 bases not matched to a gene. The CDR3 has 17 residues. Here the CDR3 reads CASRTGTSGPKGDTQYF. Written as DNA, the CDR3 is TGTGCCAGCAGGACTGGGACTAGCGGCCCGAAGGGCGATACGCAGTATTTT. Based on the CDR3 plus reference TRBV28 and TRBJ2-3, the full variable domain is DVKVTQSSRYLVKRTGEKVFLECVQDMDHENMFWYRQDPGLGLRLIYFSYDVKMKEKGDIPEGYSVSREKKERFSLILESASTNQTSMYLCASRTGTSGPKGDTQYFGPGTRLTVL.

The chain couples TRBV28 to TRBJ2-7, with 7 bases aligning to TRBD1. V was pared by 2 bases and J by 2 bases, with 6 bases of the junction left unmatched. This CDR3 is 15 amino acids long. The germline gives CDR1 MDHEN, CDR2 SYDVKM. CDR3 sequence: CASSLPGTATYEQYF. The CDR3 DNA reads TGTGCCAGCAGTTTACCCGGGACAGCTACCTACGAGCAGTACTTC.

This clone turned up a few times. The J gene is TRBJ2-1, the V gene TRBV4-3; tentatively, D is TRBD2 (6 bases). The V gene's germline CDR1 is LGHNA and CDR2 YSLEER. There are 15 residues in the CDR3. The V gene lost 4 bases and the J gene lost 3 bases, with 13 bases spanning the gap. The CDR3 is CASSPEGKVYNEQFF. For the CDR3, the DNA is TGCGCCAGCAGCCCGGAGGGGAAGGTCTACAATGAGCAGTTCTTC.

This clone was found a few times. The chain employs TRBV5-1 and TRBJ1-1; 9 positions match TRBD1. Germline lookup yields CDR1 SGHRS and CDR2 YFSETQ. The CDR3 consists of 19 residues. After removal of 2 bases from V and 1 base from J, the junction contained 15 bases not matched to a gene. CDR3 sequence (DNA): TGCGCCAGCAGCTTTAACTCGGGAAACAGGGGGCGTTCGAACACTGAAGCTTTCTTT. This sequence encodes CASSFNSGNRGRSNTEAFF.

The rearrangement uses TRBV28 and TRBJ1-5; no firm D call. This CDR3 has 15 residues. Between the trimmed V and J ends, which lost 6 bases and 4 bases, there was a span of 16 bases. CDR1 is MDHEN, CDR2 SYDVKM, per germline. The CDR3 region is CASSPTPAVNQPQHF. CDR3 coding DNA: TGTGCCAGCAGCCCGACACCCGCCGTGAATCAGCCCCAGCATTTT.